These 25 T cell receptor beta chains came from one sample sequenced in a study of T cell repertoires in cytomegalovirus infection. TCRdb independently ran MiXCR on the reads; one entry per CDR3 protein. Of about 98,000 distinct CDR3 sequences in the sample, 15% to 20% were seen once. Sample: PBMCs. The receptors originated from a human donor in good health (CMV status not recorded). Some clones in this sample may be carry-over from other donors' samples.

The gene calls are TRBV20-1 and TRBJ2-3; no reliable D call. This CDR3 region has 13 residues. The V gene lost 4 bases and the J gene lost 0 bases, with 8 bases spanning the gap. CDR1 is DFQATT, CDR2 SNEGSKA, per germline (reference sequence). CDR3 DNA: TGCAGTGCTATAGACGGGAGCACAGATACGCAGTATTTT. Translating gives CSAIDGSTDTQYF.

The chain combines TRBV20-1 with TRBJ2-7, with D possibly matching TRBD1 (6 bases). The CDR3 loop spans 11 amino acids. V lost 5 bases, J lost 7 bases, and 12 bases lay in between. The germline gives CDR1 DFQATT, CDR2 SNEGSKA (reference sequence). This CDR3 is CSAVQGLEQYF. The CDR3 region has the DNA TGCAGTGCTGTACAGGGCTTAGAGCAGTACTTC.

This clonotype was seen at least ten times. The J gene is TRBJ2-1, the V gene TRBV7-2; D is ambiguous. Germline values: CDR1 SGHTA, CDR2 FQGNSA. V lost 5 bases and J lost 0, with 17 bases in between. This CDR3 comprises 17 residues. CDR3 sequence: CASSPRVGQSSYNEQFF. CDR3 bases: TGTGCCAGCAGCCCCCGCGTCGGGCAAAGCTCCTACAATGAGCAGTTCTTC.

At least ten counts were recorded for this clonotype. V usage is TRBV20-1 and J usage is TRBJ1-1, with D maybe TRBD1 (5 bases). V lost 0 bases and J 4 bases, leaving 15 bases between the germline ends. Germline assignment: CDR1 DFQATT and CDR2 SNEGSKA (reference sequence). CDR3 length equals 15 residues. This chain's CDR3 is CSARDPATEGTEAFF. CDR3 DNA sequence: TGCAGTGCTAGAGATCCGGCGACAGAAGGCACTGAAGCTTTCTTT.

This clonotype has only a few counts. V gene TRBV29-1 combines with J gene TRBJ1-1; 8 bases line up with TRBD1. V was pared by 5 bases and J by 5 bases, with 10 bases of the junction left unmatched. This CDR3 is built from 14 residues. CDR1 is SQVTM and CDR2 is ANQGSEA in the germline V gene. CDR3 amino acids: CSVPRDRRGTEAFF. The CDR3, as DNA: TGCAGCGTTCCCCGGGACAGGCGCGGGACTGAAGCTTTCTTT.

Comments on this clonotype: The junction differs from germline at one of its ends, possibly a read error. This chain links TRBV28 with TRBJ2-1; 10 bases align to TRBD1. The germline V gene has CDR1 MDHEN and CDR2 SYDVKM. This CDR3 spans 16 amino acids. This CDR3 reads CASSFPRPGQGIPWTF. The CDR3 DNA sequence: TGTGCCAGCAGTTTCCCTCGACCGGGACAGGGGATCCCGTGGACTTTC.

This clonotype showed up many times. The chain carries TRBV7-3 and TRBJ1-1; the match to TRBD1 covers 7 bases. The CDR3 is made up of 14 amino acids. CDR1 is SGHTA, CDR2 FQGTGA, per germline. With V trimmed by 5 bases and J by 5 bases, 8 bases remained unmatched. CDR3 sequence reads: CASSPNLQGTEAFF. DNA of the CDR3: TGTGCCAGCAGCCCAAATTTACAGGGGACTGAAGCTTTCTTT.

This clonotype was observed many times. The CDR3 spells CASSLDGWGGNSPLHF. The CDR3 DNA sequence: TGTGCCAGCAGCTTAGACGGCTGGGGAGGTAATTCACCCCTCCACTTT. This chain links TRBV7-8 with TRBJ1-6; D is undetermined. CDR1 is SGHVS and CDR2 is FQNEAQ in the germline V gene. V was shortened by 1 base and J by 6 bases, with 13 bases between the two germline ends. This CDR3 contains 16 residues.

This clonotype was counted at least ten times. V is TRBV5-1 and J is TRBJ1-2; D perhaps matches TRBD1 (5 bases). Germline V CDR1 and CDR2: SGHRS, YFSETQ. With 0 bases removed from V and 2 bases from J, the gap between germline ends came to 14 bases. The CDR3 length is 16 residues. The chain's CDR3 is CASSLAAGVPNYGYTF. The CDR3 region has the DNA TGCGCCAGCAGCTTGGCGGCGGGGGTACCCAACTATGGCTACACCTTC.

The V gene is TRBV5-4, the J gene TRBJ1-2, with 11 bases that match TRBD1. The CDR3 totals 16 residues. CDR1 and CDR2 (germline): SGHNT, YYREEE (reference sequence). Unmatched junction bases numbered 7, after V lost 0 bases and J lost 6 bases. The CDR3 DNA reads TGTGCCAGCAGCTTGGGGACAGGGGGCGGCTGGAATGGCTACACCTTC. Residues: CASSLGTGGGWNGYTF.

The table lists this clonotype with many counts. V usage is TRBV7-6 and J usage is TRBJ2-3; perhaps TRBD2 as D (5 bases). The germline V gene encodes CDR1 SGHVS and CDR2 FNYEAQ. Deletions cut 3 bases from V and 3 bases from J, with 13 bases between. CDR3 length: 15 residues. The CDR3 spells CASSFTWGVTDTQYF. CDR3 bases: TGTGCCAGCAGCTTCACTTGGGGAGTGACAGATACGCAGTATTTT. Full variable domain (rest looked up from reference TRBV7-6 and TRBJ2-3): GAGVSQSPRYKVTKRGQDVALRCDPISGHVSLYWYRQALGQGPEFLTYFNYEAQQDKSGLPNDRFSAERPEGSISTLTIQRTEQRDSAMYRCASSFTWGVTDTQYFGPGTRLTVL.

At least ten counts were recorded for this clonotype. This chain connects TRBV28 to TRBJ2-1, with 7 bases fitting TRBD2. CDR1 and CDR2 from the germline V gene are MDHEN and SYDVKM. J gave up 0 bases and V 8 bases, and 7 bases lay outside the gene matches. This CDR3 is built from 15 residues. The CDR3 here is CASDPSGSSYNEQFF. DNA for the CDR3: TGTGCCAGCGACCCTAGCGGTAGCTCCTACAATGAGCAGTTCTTC.

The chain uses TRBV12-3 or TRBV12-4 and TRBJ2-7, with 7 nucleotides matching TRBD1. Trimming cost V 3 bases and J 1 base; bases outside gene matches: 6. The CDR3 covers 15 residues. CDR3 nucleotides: TGTGCCAGCAGTTTTAGGGGGCTCGGGTCCTACGAGCAGTACTTC. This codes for CASSFRGLGSYEQYF.

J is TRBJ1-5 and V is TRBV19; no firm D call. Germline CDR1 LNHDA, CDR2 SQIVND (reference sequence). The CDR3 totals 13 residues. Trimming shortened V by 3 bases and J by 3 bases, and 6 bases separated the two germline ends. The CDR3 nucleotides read TGTGCCAGTAGTATTTCGCACAATCAGCCCCAGCATTTT. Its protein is CASSISHNQPQHF.

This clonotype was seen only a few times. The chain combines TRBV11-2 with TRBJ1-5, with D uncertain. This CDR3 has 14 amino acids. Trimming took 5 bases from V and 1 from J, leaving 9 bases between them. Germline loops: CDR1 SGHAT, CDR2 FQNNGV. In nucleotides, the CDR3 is TGTGCCAGCAGCCTAATAGGGAGCAATCAGCCCCAGCATTTT. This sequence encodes CASSLIGSNQPQHF.

The CDR3 sequence: CASSWGQGYNEQFF. For the CDR3, the DNA is TGCGCCAGCAGCTGGGGACAGGGGTACAATGAGCAGTTCTTC. This rearrangement joins TRBV5-1 to TRBJ2-1; 10 bases are a match to TRBD1. The CDR3 covers 14 residues. V was pared by 3 bases and J by 4 bases, with 1 base of the junction left unmatched. The germline V gene encodes CDR1 SGHRS and CDR2 YFSETQ.

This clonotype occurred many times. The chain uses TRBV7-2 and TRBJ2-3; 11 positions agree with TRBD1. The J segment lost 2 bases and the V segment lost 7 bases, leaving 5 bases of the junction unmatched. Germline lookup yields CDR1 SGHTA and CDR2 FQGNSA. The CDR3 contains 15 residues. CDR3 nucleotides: TGTGCCAGCAACCCAGGACAGGGGGCCACAGATACGCAGTATTTT. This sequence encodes CASNPGQGATDTQYF.

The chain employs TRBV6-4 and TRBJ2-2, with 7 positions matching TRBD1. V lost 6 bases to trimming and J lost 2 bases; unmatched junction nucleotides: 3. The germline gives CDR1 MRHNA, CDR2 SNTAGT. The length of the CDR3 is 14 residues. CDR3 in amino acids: CASRTGPNTGELFF. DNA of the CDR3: TGTGCCAGCAGGACAGGGCCAAACACCGGGGAGCTGTTTTTT.

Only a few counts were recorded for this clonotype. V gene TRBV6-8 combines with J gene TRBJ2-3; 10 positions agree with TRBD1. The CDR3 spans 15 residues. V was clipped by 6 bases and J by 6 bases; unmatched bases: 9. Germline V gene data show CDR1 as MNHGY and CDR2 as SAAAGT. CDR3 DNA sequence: TGTGCCAGCAGCAGAGCCGGGACAGGGGCCGATACGCAGTATTTT. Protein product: CASSRAGTGADTQYF.

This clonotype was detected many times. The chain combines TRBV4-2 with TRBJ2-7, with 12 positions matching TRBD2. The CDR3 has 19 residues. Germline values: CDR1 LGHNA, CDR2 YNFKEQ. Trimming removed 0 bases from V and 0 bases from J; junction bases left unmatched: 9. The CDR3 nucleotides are TGTGCCAGCAGCCAAGATCTGAGGACTAGCGGGGTTAGCTCCTACGAGCAGTACTTC. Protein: CASSQDLRTSGVSSYEQYF.

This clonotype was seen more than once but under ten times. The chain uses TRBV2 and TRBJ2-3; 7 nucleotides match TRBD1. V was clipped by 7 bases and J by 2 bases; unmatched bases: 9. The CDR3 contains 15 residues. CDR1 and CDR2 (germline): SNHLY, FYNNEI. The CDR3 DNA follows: TGTGCCAGCAATAGGGGGCCGCAGGCCACAGATACGCAGTATTTT. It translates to CASNRGPQATDTQYF.

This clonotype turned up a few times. The chain's CDR3 is CASSIRDWQYNEQFF. CDR3 sequence (DNA): TGTGCCAGCAGTATCCGGGACTGGCAATACAATGAGCAGTTCTTC. This chain links TRBV28 with TRBJ2-1; D perhaps matches TRBD2 (6 bases). The V end lost 5 bases, the J end lost 4 bases, and 15 bases lay between the germline ends. The CDR3 has 15 amino acids. The germline V gene encodes CDR1 MDHEN and CDR2 SYDVKM.

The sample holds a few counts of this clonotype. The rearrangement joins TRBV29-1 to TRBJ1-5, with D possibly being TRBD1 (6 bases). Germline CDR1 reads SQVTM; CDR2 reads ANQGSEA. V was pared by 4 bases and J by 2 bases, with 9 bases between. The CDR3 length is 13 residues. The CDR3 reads CSVGTGRNQPQHF. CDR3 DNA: TGCAGCGTTGGAACAGGGCGCAATCAGCCCCAGCATTTT.

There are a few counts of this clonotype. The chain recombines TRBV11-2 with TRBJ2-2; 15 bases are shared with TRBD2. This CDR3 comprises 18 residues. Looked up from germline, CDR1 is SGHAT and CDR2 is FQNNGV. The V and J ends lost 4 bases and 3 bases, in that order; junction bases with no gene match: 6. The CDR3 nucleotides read TGTGCCAGCAGCTCGGGACTAGCGGGGGGACCGTACACCGGGGAGCTGTTTTTT. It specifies CASSSGLAGGPYTGELFF.

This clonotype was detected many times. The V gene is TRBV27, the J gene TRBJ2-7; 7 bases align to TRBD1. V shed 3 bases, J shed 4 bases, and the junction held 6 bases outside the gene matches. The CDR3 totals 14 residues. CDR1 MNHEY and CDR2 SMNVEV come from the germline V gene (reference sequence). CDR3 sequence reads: CASSFRDSRYEQYF. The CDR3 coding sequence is TGTGCCAGCAGTTTCCGGGACAGTCGGTACGAGCAGTACTTC.